These T cell receptor beta chains were read from a single sample in a study of monozygotic twins with inflammatory bowel disease. Reanalyzing the 5' RACE reads, TCRdb keeps one entry per CDR3 protein, without DNA. The sample includes over 150,000 distinct CDR3 sequences. Sequences were obtained from blood. All receptors come from a human donor with ulcerative colitis or Crohn's disease, or a healthy co-twin of an affected twin (not recorded which). Both conserved end residues are part of each CDR3.

v_call	j_call	cdr3_aa
TRBV10-3	TRBJ2-1	CAISELGKRRTDEQFF
TRBV7-8	TRBJ2-5	CASSLAVAGQETQYF
TRBV5-1	TRBJ2-7	CASSSTDRGYSYEQYF
TRBV12-3/TRBV12-4	TRBJ1-3	CASSLTGAISGNTIYF
TRBV4-2	TRBJ2-1	CASSDDRPSRNEQFF
TRBV20-1	TRBJ2-1	CSARTFSGRGYEQFF
TRBV27	TRBJ2-7	CASSLVPGVGPYEQYF
TRBV28	TRBJ2-2	CASSYQTGNTGELFF
TRBV21-1	TRBJ2-7	CASSKRGGRPYEQYF
TRBV27	TRBJ2-7	CASRRPASYEQYF
TRBV29-1	TRBJ2-3	CSVLGTSGSLDTQYF
TRBV24-1	TRBJ2-1	CATSDFTGAFYNEQFF
TRBV20-1	TRBJ2-7	CSARKPILSAYEQYF
TRBV5-1	TRBJ2-7	CASSSLQGFDEQYF
TRBV5-1	TRBJ1-3	CASSLVAAHSGNTIYF
TRBV5-1	TRBJ2-7	CASSSRANYEQYF
TRBV30	TRBJ1-6	CAWSGGSGSPLHF
TRBV14	TRBJ2-1	CASSPTSPLAGWVGEQFF
TRBV7-6	TRBJ2-2	CASSLVIILAGSPNTGELFF
TRBV3-1	TRBJ2-5	CASSQLYRREAQETQYF
TRBV7-8	TRBJ1-5	CASSLLRTASGEPQHF
TRBV14	TRBJ2-3	CASSQASGGSGTQYF
TRBV20-1	TRBJ2-2	CSSSGGRGTGELFF
TRBV5-1	TRBJ2-5	CASSLGKETQYF
TRBV13	TRBJ2-3	CASSFTTGGTRDTQYF
TRBV25-1	TRBJ2-1	CASSELSGLAGGQNNEQFF
TRBV5-1	TRBJ1-1	CASSLAASEAFF
TRBV19	TRBJ2-2	CASKDQRPGELFF
TRBV7-2	TRBJ2-7	CASSERTSGIYEQYF
TRBV6-5	TRBJ1-1	CASSYEGAENTEAFF
TRBV4-1	TRBJ2-1	CASSQDRGTYNEQFF
TRBV20-1	TRBJ2-7	CSASIGWASGNHEQYF
TRBV5-1	TRBJ2-7	CASSQTSGRTYEQYF